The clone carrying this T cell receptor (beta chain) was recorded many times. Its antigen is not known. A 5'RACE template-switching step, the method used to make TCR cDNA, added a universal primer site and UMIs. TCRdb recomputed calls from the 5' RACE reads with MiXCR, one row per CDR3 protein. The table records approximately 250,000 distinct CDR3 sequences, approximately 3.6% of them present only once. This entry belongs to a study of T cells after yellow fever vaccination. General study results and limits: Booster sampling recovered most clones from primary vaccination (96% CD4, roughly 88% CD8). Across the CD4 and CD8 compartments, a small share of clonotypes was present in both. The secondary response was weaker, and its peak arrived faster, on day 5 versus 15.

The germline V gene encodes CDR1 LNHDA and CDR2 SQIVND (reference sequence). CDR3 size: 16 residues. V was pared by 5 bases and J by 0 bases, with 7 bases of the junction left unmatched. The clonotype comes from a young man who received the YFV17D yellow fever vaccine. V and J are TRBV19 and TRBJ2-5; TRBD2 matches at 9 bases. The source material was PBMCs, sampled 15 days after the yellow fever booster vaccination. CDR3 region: CASSPRLAVYQETQYF. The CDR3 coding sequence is TGTGCCAGTAGTCCCAGACTAGCGGTGTACCAAGAGACCCAGTACTTC. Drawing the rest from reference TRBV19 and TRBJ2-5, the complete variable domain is DGGITQSPKYLFRKEGQNVTLSCEQNLNHDAMYWYRQDPGQGLRLIYYSQIVNDFQKGDIAEGYSVSREKKESFPLTVTSAQKNPTAFYLCASSPRLAVYQETQYFGPGTRLLVL.